These 18 T cell receptor beta chains came from one sample sequenced in a study of human T cells and chemical hapten exposure. As for time point: healthy volunteer bleed at 2 weeks. The total RNA was obtained from whole blood that was not fractionated. TCRdb fed the RACE reads into MiXCR, producing one record per CDR3 protein. In the table there are roughly 100,000 distinct CDR3 sequences, just under 9% of which are singletons. Material: whole blood. Every receptor here comes from a female donor in good health. Some clones in this sample may be carry-over from other donors' samples.

This sequence joins TRBV7-2 and TRBJ1-5; D possibly corresponds to TRBD1 (5 bases). The CDR3 has 13 amino acids. CDR1 and CDR2 from the germline V gene are SGHTA and FQGNSA. V was pared by 2 bases and J by 5 bases, with 7 bases between. CDR3 coding DNA: TGTGCCAGCAGCTTATTAGGGGATCAGCCCCAGCATTTT. Translation: CASSLLGDQPQHF.

This clonotype was recorded a few times. The V and J genes are TRBV10-3 and TRBJ2-3; D gene unclear. The CDR3 runs to 15 residues. Germline-derived CDR1 and CDR2 are ENHRY and SYGVKD. V was shortened by 0 bases and J by 2 bases, with 9 bases between the two germline ends. CDR3 in amino acids: CAISESSAFTDTQYF. CDR3 nucleotides: TGTGCCATCAGTGAGTCAAGCGCCTTCACAGATACGCAGTATTTT.

There are a few counts of this clonotype. The chain couples TRBV24-1 to TRBJ2-2; a weak D match, TRBD2 (6 bases). V lost 2 bases to trimming and J lost 3 bases, with 9 bases between them. This CDR3 spans 15 amino acids. Germline V CDR1 and CDR2: KGHDR, SFDVKD. This CDR3 reads CATSDWRDDTGELFF. The CDR3, as DNA: TGTGCCACCAGTGATTGGAGGGACGACACCGGGGAGCTGTTTTTT.

The table lists this clonotype with many counts. This chain joins TRBV6-5 and TRBJ1-5; D unresolved. Per the germline V gene, CDR1 is MNHEY and CDR2 is SVGAGI. V was pared by 2 bases and J by 4 bases, with 6 bases between. The CDR3 is made up of 13 amino acids. CDR3 region: CASSYQANQPQHF. The DNA for the CDR3 is TGTGCCAGCAGTTACCAGGCAAATCAGCCCCAGCATTTT.

This clonotype was counted between two and nine times. The chain has TRBV2 and TRBJ2-3, with D unclear. Deletions cut 8 bases from V and 11 bases from J, with 8 bases between. CDR1 is SNHLY and CDR2 is FYNNEI in the germline V gene. The CDR3 runs 9 residues. Written as DNA, the CDR3 is TGTGCCAGCCGGACGGAGCAGTATTTT. It translates to CASRTEQYF.

This clonotype occurred a few times. The genes are TRBV19 and TRBJ2-1; no firm D call. V was clipped by 0 bases and J by 9 bases, with 9 bases between them. The germline V gene has CDR1 LNHDA and CDR2 SQIVND (reference sequence). This CDR3 region has 13 residues. Here the CDR3 DNA reads TGTGCCAGTAGTATAGAACCCTCGGGTGAGCAGTTCTTC. This translates into CASSIEPSGEQFF.

This clonotype was seen a few times. This sequence joins TRBV29-1 and TRBJ2-1; 7 bases are a match to TRBD1. J lost 15 bases, V lost 1 base, and 6 bases had no gene match. Germline V gene lookup returns CDR1 SQVTM and CDR2 ANQGSEA. The CDR3 runs 11 residues. CDR3 DNA sequence: TGCAGCGTTGAAGCCCCGACAGGGAGGTTCTTC. Amino acids: CSVEAPTGRFF.

The chain employs TRBV20-1 and TRBJ2-4, with D perhaps TRBD1 (5 bases). Germline CDR1 is DFQATT and CDR2 is SNEGSKA (reference sequence). Trimming took 0 bases from V and 1 from J, leaving 10 bases between them. This CDR3 has 15 amino acids. CDR3 residues: CSARDVGRAKNIQYF. CDR3 DNA sequence: TGCAGTGCTAGAGATGTGGGGCGGGCCAAAAACATTCAGTACTTC.

The V call is TRBV3-1, the J call TRBJ2-1; a weak D match, TRBD2 (6 bases). The CDR3 length is 16 residues. Between the trimmed V and J ends, which lost 1 base and 2 bases, there was a span of 12 bases. Germline V gene data show CDR1 as LGHDT and CDR2 as YNNKEL (reference sequence). The chain's CDR3 is CASSQGLAFPYNEQFF. The CDR3 DNA reads as TGTGCCAGCAGCCAAGGCCTAGCGTTCCCCTACAATGAGCAGTTCTTC.

V and J are TRBV19 and TRBJ1-3, with 10 bases lining up with TRBD1. Germline trimming cut 5 bases from V and 2 bases from J; bases unmatched to any gene: 3. Looked up from germline, CDR1 is LNHDA and CDR2 is SQIVND (reference sequence). The CDR3 spans 15 residues. The CDR3 region has the DNA TGTGCCAGTAGTTGGACAGGGGGTGCTGGAAACACCATATATTTT. Translation gives CASSWTGGAGNTIYF. The full variable domain, completed using reference TRBV19 and TRBJ1-3, is DGGITQSPKYLFRKEGQNVTLSCEQNLNHDAMYWYRQDPGQGLRLIYYSQIVNDFQKGDIAEGYSVSREKKESFPLTVTSAQKNPTAFYLCASSWTGGAGNTIYFGEGSWLTVV.

This clonotype was seen a few times. The genes are TRBV12-3 or TRBV12-4 and TRBJ2-1; 9 bases are a match to TRBD1. The length of the CDR3 is 14 residues. The V and J ends lost 5 bases and 7 bases, in that order; junction bases with no gene match: 6. CDR3 amino acids: CASSRGQGSNEQFF. DNA of the CDR3: TGTGCCAGCAGTAGAGGACAGGGGTCGAATGAGCAGTTCTTC.

The CDR3 DNA is TGTGCCAGCGCGAGAAGAGCATGGGAGACCCAGTACTTC. Translation gives CASARRAWETQYF. The genes are TRBV12-3 or TRBV12-4 and TRBJ2-5; no firm D call. V gave up 8 bases and J gave up 5 bases, with 15 bases separating them. The CDR3 has 13 amino acids.

The chain has TRBV4-3 and TRBJ2-7; D remains ambiguous. Trimming took 1 base from V and 5 from J, leaving 15 bases between them. The CDR3 is 15 residues long. Per germline, CDR1 LGHNA and CDR2 YSLEER. CDR3 sequence reads: CASSQAPTGYNEQYF. The DNA of the CDR3 is TGCGCCAGCAGCCAAGCCCCTACCGGGTATAACGAGCAGTACTTC.

This clonotype was seen more than once but under ten times. CDR3 sequence: CASSYSGQQNSGNTIYF. The CDR3, as DNA: TGTGCCAGCAGTTACTCCGGGCAGCAAAACTCTGGAAACACCATATATTTT. The J gene is TRBJ1-3, the V gene TRBV6-5, with no clear D. Trimming shortened V by 0 bases and J by 0 bases, and 12 bases separated the two germline ends. CDR3 length: 17 amino acids. From germline, CDR1 is MNHEY and CDR2 SVGAGI.

The J gene is TRBJ2-3, the V gene TRBV2, with D possibly being TRBD2 (5 bases). Germline-derived CDR1 and CDR2 are SNHLY and FYNNEI. This CDR3 is built from 14 residues. V was shortened by 6 bases and J by 6 bases, with 16 bases between the two germline ends. CDR3 residues: CASRLRDGLDTQYF. The CDR3 region has the DNA TGTGCCAGCAGGCTACGCGACGGACTTGATACGCAGTATTTT.

The V call is TRBV2, the J call TRBJ2-6, with a tentative D call TRBD1 (6 bases). V lost 7 bases and J 4 bases, leaving 14 bases between the germline ends. The CDR3 contains 15 residues. Looked up from germline, CDR1 is SNHLY and CDR2 is FYNNEI. In DNA form, the CDR3 reads TGTGCCAGCACGTCCGACAGGTTCGGGGCCAACGTCCTGACTTTC. Translated: CASTSDRFGANVLTF.

This clonotype was seen a handful of times. The chain employs TRBV20-1 and TRBJ1-6; D not resolved. This CDR3 region has 16 residues. Germline V gene lookup returns CDR1 DFQATT and CDR2 SNEGSKA (reference sequence). V lost 1 base and J 1 base, leaving 11 bases between the germline ends. CDR3 coding DNA: TGCAGTGCTAGAGGACCAGAAAGTTCCTATAATTCACCCCTCCACTTT. It is translated as CSARGPESSYNSPLHF.

The gene calls are TRBV19 and TRBJ2-1; D may correspond to TRBD1 or TRBD2 (5 bases each). Germline assignment: CDR1 LNHDA and CDR2 SQIVND (reference sequence). Between the trimmed V and J ends, which lost 7 bases and 6 bases, there was a span of 22 bases. The length of the CDR3 is 16 residues. The CDR3 DNA reads as TGTGCCAGTACCCATGGGGGTGGGAGTCGGGCCAATGAGCAGTTCTTC. Its protein product is CASTHGGGSRANEQFF.